A single sample gave rise to the 27 T cell receptor beta chains below, sequenced in a study of cytomegalovirus exposure and HLA in healthy donors. The PCR ran on 60 Vbeta and 13 Jbeta primers. Produced via immunoSEQ multiplex PCR; TCRdb's table is partial and in-frame only. Seen here are 65,000 to 90,000 clones, roughly 70% observed once, and the top ten hold roughly an eighth. Sequencing input: PBMCs. These receptors all stem from a man aged 70-80 years in good health and CMV-seronegative.

V and J are TRBV30 and TRBJ1-6; D is unclear. Germline V lookup: CDR1 GTSNPN, CDR2 SVGIG (reference sequence). The CDR3 loop spans 12 amino acids. V was cut by 0 bases and J by 8 bases, with 5 bases left in between. The CDR3 nucleotides are TGTGCCTGGAGTGTACGGGATTCACCCCTCCACTTT. It specifies CAWSVRDSPLHF.

This sequence joins TRBV7-9 and TRBJ2-2; D is unclear. CDR1 is SEHNR and CDR2 is FQNEAQ in the germline V gene (reference sequence). With 6 bases removed from V and 2 bases from J, the gap between germline ends came to 7 bases. The CDR3 sequence is 13 residues long. In DNA, the CDR3 is TGTGCCAGCAGTTACGGTAACACCGGGGAGCTGTTTTTT. Amino acid sequence: CASSYGNTGELFF.

The chain has TRBV7-2 and TRBJ1-5, with no clear D. Germline V gene lookup returns CDR1 SGHTA and CDR2 FQGNSA. V dropped 4 bases and J dropped 7 bases, with 14 bases sitting between them. The CDR3 sequence is 14 residues long. Here the CDR3 reads CASSSNSGGQPQHF. In DNA, the CDR3 is TGTGCCAGCAGCTCGAACTCCGGCGGGCAGCCCCAGCATTTT.

The chain has TRBV7-9 and TRBJ1-2; 10 nucleotides align to TRBD1. The CDR3 length is 13 residues. Per germline, CDR1 SEHNR and CDR2 FQNEAQ (reference sequence). Trimming took 4 bases from V and 8 from J; bases not matched to a gene: 4. For the CDR3, the DNA is TGTGCCAGCAGCTCCCTGGGACAGGGGGGCTACACCTTC. Translated, it gives CASSSLGQGGYTF.

V is TRBV10-2 and J is TRBJ1-6; perhaps TRBD1 as D (6 bases). Between the trimmed V and J ends, which lost 2 bases and 11 bases, there was a span of 13 bases. Germline CDR1 and CDR2: WSHSY and SAAADI. CDR3 length: 14 amino acids. The CDR3 here is CASSEARQAAPLHF. The CDR3 nucleotides are TGCGCCAGCAGTGAGGCCCGACAGGCCGCACCCCTCCACTTT.

The V call is TRBV7-2, the J call TRBJ2-1; D uncertain. V lost 1 base and J 12 bases, leaving 19 bases between the germline ends. Germline V gene lookup returns CDR1 SGHTA and CDR2 FQGNSA. The length of the CDR3 is 15 residues. The CDR3: CASSLGGVSPQRQFF. The CDR3 bases are TGTGCCAGCAGCTTAGGTGGAGTCTCACCTCAGAGGCAGTTCTTC.

The rearrangement uses TRBV7-9 and TRBJ1-1, with 7 bases fitting TRBD1. The CDR3 extends over 13 amino acids. Germline CDR1 reads SEHNR; CDR2 reads FQNEAQ (reference sequence). V dropped 0 bases and J dropped 11; count of bases not matched to a gene: 6. In DNA, the CDR3 is TGTGCCAGCAGCTTAGCTCTCGACAGGGCCGCTTTCTTT. Protein product: CASSLALDRAAFF.

This clone was recorded at least ten times. The V and J genes are TRBV7-9 and TRBJ1-1; D is unresolved. The CDR3 is 13 residues long. V was trimmed by 1 base and J by 6 bases, leaving 9 bases between them. The germline V gene encodes CDR1 SEHNR and CDR2 FQNEAQ (reference sequence). The CDR3 loop is CASSLVQIPEAFF. CDR3 coding DNA: TGTGCCAGCAGCTTAGTACAAATACCTGAAGCTTTCTTT.

This chain connects TRBV5-1 to TRBJ2-1; 11 positions match TRBD1. V gave up 3 bases and J gave up 7 bases; unmatched junction bases: 3. The CDR3 is 14 amino acids. CDR1 SGHRS and CDR2 YFSETQ come from the germline V gene. DNA of the CDR3: TGCGCCAGCAGCTGGGGGACAGGGGGAAATGAGCAGTTCTTC. Protein sequence: CASSWGTGGNEQFF.

V usage is TRBV7-2 and J usage is TRBJ2-1; a possible D gene is TRBD2 (5 bases). The CDR3 runs to 16 residues. Germline CDR1 reads SGHTA; CDR2 reads FQGNSA. V lost 0 bases, J lost 7 bases, and 16 bases lay in between. The CDR3 nucleotides read TGTGCCAGCAGCTTAGCGGTTACTAGATCTAGGAATGAGCAGTTCTTC. This translates into CASSLAVTRSRNEQFF.

The V and J genes are TRBV14 and TRBJ1-1; no clear D. Trimming left V 1 base short and J 3 bases short, with 6 bases between. Germline V gives CDR1 SGHDN, CDR2 FVKESK. The CDR3 has 13 residues. The CDR3 region is CASSQVLHTEAFF. The CDR3 DNA reads TGTGCCAGCAGCCAAGTACTCCACACTGAAGCTTTCTTT.

This clone was counted only a few times. The V gene is TRBV13, the J gene TRBJ1-1; the match to TRBD1 covers 11 bases. The CDR3 consists of 16 residues. Germline values: CDR1 PRHDT, CDR2 FYEKMQ (reference sequence). The V segment lost 5 bases and the J segment 0 bases; nucleotides outside the gene matches: 5. The CDR3 spells CASSQGQGALNTEAFF. In DNA, the CDR3 is TGTGCCAGCAGCCAAGGACAGGGGGCCTTGAACACTGAAGCTTTCTTT.

For the CDR3, the DNA is TGTGCCAGCAGCGCAGGGACAGGGGACGAGCAGTACTTC. It is translated as CASSAGTGDEQYF. The V call is TRBV5-6, the J call TRBJ2-7; TRBD1 agrees at 10 bases. The CDR3 is 13 amino acids. Germline CDR1 is SGHDT and CDR2 is YYEEEE. Germline trimming cut 4 bases from V and 5 bases from J; bases unmatched to any gene: 3.

Here the CDR3 DNA reads TGCGCCAGCAGCCCTCAGGGGGCGAGTGGGACTGAAGCTTTCTTT. This translates into CASSPQGASGTEAFF. The rearrangement uses TRBV5-1 and TRBJ1-1; TRBD1 matches 8 bases. From germline, CDR1 is SGHRS and CDR2 YFSETQ. The CDR3 runs 15 residues. V lost 4 bases to trimming and J lost 5 bases; unmatched junction nucleotides: 10.

The rearrangement uses TRBV19 and TRBJ1-6; D is perhaps TRBD1 (5 bases). This CDR3 has 14 residues. Germline-derived CDR1 and CDR2 are LNHDA and SQIVND (reference sequence). V was shortened by 3 bases and J by 6 bases, with 9 bases between the two germline ends. The CDR3 spells CASSIDSVNSPLHF. The CDR3, as DNA: TGTGCCAGTAGTATTGACAGCGTTAATTCACCCCTCCACTTT.

The J gene is TRBJ2-1, the V gene TRBV2; no firm D call. Deletions cut 8 bases from V and 5 bases from J, with 16 bases between. The CDR3 runs 14 residues. Germline assignment: CDR1 SNHLY and CDR2 FYNNEI. Here the CDR3 DNA reads TGTGCCAGCCTCCGAGCGACTGCTAACAATGAGCAGTTCTTC. This encodes CASLRATANNEQFF.

Note on this clone: Other DNA sequences from this sample encode an identical CDR3 as well. This chain connects TRBV4-1 to TRBJ2-2; D call uncertain. This CDR3 comprises 15 residues. Germline assignment: CDR1 MGHRA and CDR2 YSYEKL. V was pared by 3 bases and J by 2 bases, with 10 bases between. The DNA for the CDR3 is TGCGCCAGCAGCCAGCGAACAGAAAACACCGGGGAGCTGTTTTTT. This sequence encodes CASSQRTENTGELFF.

This chain links TRBV5-1 with TRBJ2-3, with 8 bases identical to TRBD2. The J segment lost 4 bases and the V segment lost 4 bases, leaving 5 bases of the junction unmatched. This CDR3 spans 14 amino acids. Germline CDR1 SGHRS, CDR2 YFSETQ. CDR3: CASSRGGVSDTQYF. CDR3 coding DNA: TGCGCCAGCAGCCGGGGGGGGGTCTCAGATACGCAGTATTTT.

This clone has only a few counts. Written as DNA, the CDR3 is TGTGCCATCAGTGAGTTTACGGGAGGGGAATCACCCCTCCACTTT. As protein: CAISEFTGGESPLHF. The rearrangement links TRBV10-3 to TRBJ1-6; a weak D match, TRBD1 (5 bases). Germline CDR1 ENHRY, CDR2 SYGVKD. V lost 1 base and J 10 bases, leaving 14 bases between the germline ends. The CDR3 loop spans 15 amino acids.

V is TRBV9 and J is TRBJ2-6; perhaps TRBD2 as D (5 bases). Germline values: CDR1 SGDLS, CDR2 YYNGEE. Trimming took 0 bases from V and 1 from J, leaving 11 bases between them. CDR3 size: 17 residues. CDR3 sequence: CASSVEVGVSGANVLTF. The DNA of the CDR3 is TGTGCCAGCAGCGTAGAAGTCGGGGTATCTGGGGCCAACGTCCTGACTTTC. The entire variable domain, with the rest obtained from reference TRBV9 and TRBJ2-6, is as follows: DSGVTQTPKHLITATGQRVTLRCSPRSGDLSVYWYQQSLDQGLQFLIQYYNGEERAKGNILERFSAQQFPDLHSELNLSSLELGDSALYFCASSVEVGVSGANVLTFGAGSRLTVL.

The gene calls are TRBV5-1 and TRBJ2-5, with D maybe TRBD1 (5 bases). Germline V gene sequence: CDR1 SGHRS, CDR2 YFSETQ. CDR3 length: 13 residues. V was clipped by 4 bases and J by 3 bases, with 10 bases between them. CDR3 in amino acids: CASSIQVEETQYF. The CDR3 DNA sequence: TGCGCCAGCAGCATACAGGTAGAAGAGACCCAGTACTTC.

The V and J genes are TRBV5-4 and TRBJ2-7; the match to TRBD2 covers 8 bases. Trimming cost V 4 bases and J 5 bases; bases outside gene matches: 5. The V gene's germline CDR1 is SGHNT and CDR2 YYREEE (reference sequence). The CDR3 length is 13 residues. Here the CDR3 reads CASSRGGVNEQYF. The DNA for the CDR3 is TGTGCCAGCAGCCGGGGGGGGGTAAACGAGCAGTACTTC.

This rearrangement joins TRBV30 to TRBJ1-1, with no clear D. There are 11 residues in the CDR3. CDR1 and CDR2 (germline): GTSNPN, SVGIG (reference sequence). V was clipped by 2 bases and J by 6 bases, with 7 bases between them. The CDR3 loop reads CAWSKLPEAFF. Here the CDR3 DNA reads TGTGCCTGGAGTAAACTCCCTGAAGCTTTCTTT.

This clone came up once. This chain connects TRBV6-5 to TRBJ2-1, with 7 nucleotides matching TRBD1. The CDR3 sequence is 16 residues long. Unmatched junction bases numbered 13, after V lost 2 bases and J lost 9 bases. Germline CDR1 MNHEY, CDR2 SVGAGI. CDR3 amino acids: CASSYAGRNRGGEQFF. The CDR3 DNA reads as TGTGCCAGCAGTTACGCCGGTAGGAACAGGGGCGGTGAGCAGTTCTTC.

This chain joins TRBV11-2 and TRBJ2-7; 7 bases match TRBD1. V lost 5 bases and J lost 0; bases outside the gene matches: 7. In germline, CDR1 is SGHAT, CDR2 FQNNGV. CDR3 length equals 15 residues. CDR3 sequence reads: CASSLGQVSSYEQYF. The CDR3 DNA is TGTGCCAGCAGCCTAGGACAGGTGTCCTCCTACGAGCAGTACTTC.

The chain carries TRBV15 and TRBJ2-7, with 9 bases lining up with TRBD2. This CDR3 is built from 15 residues. Germline V gene sequence: CDR1 LNHNV, CDR2 YYDKDF (reference sequence). After removal of 2 bases from V and 8 bases from J, the junction contained 10 bases not matched to a gene. CDR3 sequence: CATSRRREGLVQQYF. CDR3 nucleotides: TGTGCCACCAGCAGACGGCGGGAGGGCCTGGTCCAGCAGTACTTC.

J is TRBJ2-3 and V is TRBV9; TRBD2 aligns across 7 bases. CDR1 is SGDLS and CDR2 is YYNGEE in the germline V gene. This CDR3 contains 17 residues. V lost 0 bases and J lost 0; bases outside the gene matches: 7. CDR3 protein: CASSVGYSGPSTDTQYF. CDR3 DNA: TGTGCCAGCAGCGTAGGCTATAGCGGGCCAAGCACAGATACGCAGTATTTT.